The clone carrying this T cell receptor beta chain was picked up many times. There are 13 residues in the CDR3. Germline V gives CDR1 DFQATT, CDR2 SNEGSKA (reference sequence). Trimming took 6 bases from V and 6 from J, leaving 15 bases between them. The time point here: newly diagnosed GD, antithyroid drugs for less than 3 months. Extracted RNA from PBMCs served as the source of the TCR library. Patients of an endocrinology department in Xi'an, China, were included. Library construction for TCR beta used iRepertoire HTBI primers and Arm-PCR of CDR3 regions. In TCRdb, the multiplex PCR reads were re-called with MiXCR into one record per CDR3 protein. The table has 360,000 or so distinct CDR3 sequences, around 15% seen once; the top ten hold around 20%. The sample originates from a study of regulatory T cells in long-lasting Graves disease. These data also featured in a second study, about T cells in Graves' hyperthyroidism and ophthalmopathy.

This sample comprised peripheral blood mononuclear cells (PBMCs), obtained at new diagnosis, from a patient treated with antithyroid drugs. The genes are TRBV20-1 and TRBJ1-5, with D possibly being TRBD1 (5 bases). This clonotype was sampled from a woman aged 18-29 years with Graves disease. Here the CDR3 reads CSADSERGQPQHF. CDR3 DNA sequence: TGCAGTGCGGATTCCGAAAGGGGTCAGCCCCAGCATTTT.